Listed below are T cell receptor beta chains from one sample, sequenced in a study of T-cell memory formation after mild COVID-19. From the 5' RACE reads, TCRdb called clonotypes with MiXCR, one entry per CDR3 protein. This repertoire shows 300,000 to 400,000 distinct CDR3 sequences, more than 15% found once; its top ten account for around 24%. Sequences were obtained from PBMCs or a T cell subset sorted from them (not recorded which). These receptors were obtained from a man between 18 and 29 years old who had mild COVID-19 (a few samples of this study predate the infection). Cell type and time point are not known. Each CDR3 is given with its conserved first and last residue. Each record gives: V gene, clone size, CDR3 length, CDR3 protein. Size values are once, few and many counts, or a class for expanded clones, and some rows have none.

>TRBV20-1|few|16
CSARDLRGLLTDTQYF
>TRBV4-1|few|15
CASSQAGRGPYEQYF
>TRBV6-5|NA|15
CASRPLAGGTDTQYF
>TRBV4-3|many|15
CASSHSGLAGYEQYF
>TRBV20-1|NA|14
CSARDGILQETQYF
>TRBV20-1|few|14
CSARGGGNTGELFF
>TRBV5-1|many|15
CASSLDRAGANVLTF
>TRBV10-3|NA|15
CAISDNPAGAVGYTF
>TRBV27|NA|13
CASSFRTSGAQYF
>TRBV7-9|NA|13
CASSFQGASEAFF
>TRBV11-1|few|14
CASSLFGASTEAFF
>TRBV7-2|few|12
CASLSPTDTQYF
>TRBV5-6|few|14
CASSLRGTSEEQFF
>TRBV11-2|few|17
CASSLSAYRVQGETQYF
>TRBV6-6|NA|13
CASRRKTNQPQHF
>TRBV7-8|NA|14
CASSAAGEAETQYF
>TRBV5-1|NA|14
CASSWGQGVSEAFF
>TRBV6-5|NA|12
CASSIRAGELFF
>TRBV28|few|13
CASKRRGGNIQYF
>TRBV9|few|14
CASSAGTGTMEAFF
>TRBV4-2|few|15
CASSQEETGGGKLFF
>TRBV7-2|NA|22
CASSLIRTGSGGGRSSYNEQFF
>TRBV20-1|few|14
CSAYRDRDNSPLHF
>TRBV5-1|NA|14
CASMEGNLSYEQYF
>TRBV12-3/TRBV12-4|NA|14
CASWPRSNTGELFF
>TRBV6-2/TRBV6-3|NA|14
CASSYSQGDQPQHF
>TRBV7-6|NA|14
CASSLGGGASEQYF
>TRBV20-1|many|13
CSASDLAKNIQYF
>TRBV12-3/TRBV12-4|NA|14
CASSLQGYNQPQHF
>TRBV6-6|NA|13
CASTPPGGETQYF
>TRBV20-1|few|12
CSATQGDQPQHF
>TRBV12-3/TRBV12-4|NA|15
CASSLQGTQGTEAFF
>TRBV20-1|NA|16
CSARDPGTISYNEQFF
>TRBV20-1|few|12
CSATRTGDEAFF
>TRBV7-9|NA|18
CASSSLLDVHTRTDTQYF
>TRBV6-5|few|15
CASSYSQRGYNEQFF
>TRBV19|many|13
CASAGANTGELFF
>TRBV4-3|few|16
CASSYSGTGLSETQYF
>TRBV7-2|many|12
CASSRDTGELFF
>TRBV6-5|few|11
CASHRGDIQYF
>TRBV7-8|many|17
CASSLVISGGALETQYF